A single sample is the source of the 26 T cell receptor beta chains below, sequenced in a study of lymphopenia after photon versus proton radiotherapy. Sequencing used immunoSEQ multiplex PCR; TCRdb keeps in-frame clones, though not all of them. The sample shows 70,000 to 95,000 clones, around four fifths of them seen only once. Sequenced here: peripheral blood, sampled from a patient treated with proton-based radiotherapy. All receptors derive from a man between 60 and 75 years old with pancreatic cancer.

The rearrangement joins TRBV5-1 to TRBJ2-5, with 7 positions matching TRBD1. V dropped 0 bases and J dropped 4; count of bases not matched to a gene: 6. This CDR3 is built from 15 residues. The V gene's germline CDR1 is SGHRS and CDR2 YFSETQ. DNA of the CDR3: TGCGCCAGCAGCTTGGAAGTAGGGGGCGTAGAGACCCAGTACTTC. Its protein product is CASSLEVGGVETQYF. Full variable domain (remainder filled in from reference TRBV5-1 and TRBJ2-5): KAGVTQTPRYLIKTRGQQVTLSCSPISGHRSVSWYQQTPGQGLQFLFEYFSETQRNKGNFPGRFSGRQFSNSRSEMNVSTLELGDSALYLCASSLEVGGVETQYFGPGTRLLVL.

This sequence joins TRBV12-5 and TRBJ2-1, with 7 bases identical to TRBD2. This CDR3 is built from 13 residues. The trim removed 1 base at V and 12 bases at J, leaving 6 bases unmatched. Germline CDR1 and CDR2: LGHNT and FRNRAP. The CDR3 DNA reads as TGTGCTAGTGGTTTGGCCTCGGGACTACCGCAGTTCTTC. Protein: CASGLASGLPQFF.

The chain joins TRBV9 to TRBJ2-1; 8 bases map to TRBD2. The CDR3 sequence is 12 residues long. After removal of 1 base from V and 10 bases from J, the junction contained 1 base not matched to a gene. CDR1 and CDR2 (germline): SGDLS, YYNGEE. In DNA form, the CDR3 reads TGTGCCAGCAGCGTAATAGCGGGAGAGCAGTTCTTC. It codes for CASSVIAGEQFF.

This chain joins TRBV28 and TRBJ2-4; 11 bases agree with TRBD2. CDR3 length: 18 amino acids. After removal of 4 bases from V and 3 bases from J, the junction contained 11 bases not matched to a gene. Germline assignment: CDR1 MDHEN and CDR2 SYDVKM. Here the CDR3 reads CASSWRTLAGGRKNIQYF. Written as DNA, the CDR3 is TGTGCCAGCAGTTGGCGCACTCTAGCGGGAGGACGCAAAAACATTCAGTACTTC.

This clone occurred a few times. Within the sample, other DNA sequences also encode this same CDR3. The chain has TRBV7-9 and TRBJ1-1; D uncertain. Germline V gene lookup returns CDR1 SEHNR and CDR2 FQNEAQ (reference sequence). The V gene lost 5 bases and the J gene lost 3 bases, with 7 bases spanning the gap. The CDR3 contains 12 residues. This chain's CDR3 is CASSARDTEAFF. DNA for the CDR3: TGTGCCAGCAGCGCCCGGGACACTGAAGCTTTCTTT.

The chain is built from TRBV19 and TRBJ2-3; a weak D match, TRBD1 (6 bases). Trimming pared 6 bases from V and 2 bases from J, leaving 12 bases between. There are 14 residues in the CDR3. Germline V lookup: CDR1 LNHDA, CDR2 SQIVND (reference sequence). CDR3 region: CASSQQGFTDTQYF. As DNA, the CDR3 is TGTGCCAGTAGCCAACAGGGATTCACAGATACGCAGTATTTT. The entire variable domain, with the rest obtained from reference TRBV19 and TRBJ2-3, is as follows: DGGITQSPKYLFRKEGQNVTLSCEQNLNHDAMYWYRQDPGQGLRLIYYSQIVNDFQKGDIAEGYSVSREKKESFPLTVTSAQKNPTAFYLCASSQQGFTDTQYFGPGTRLTVL.

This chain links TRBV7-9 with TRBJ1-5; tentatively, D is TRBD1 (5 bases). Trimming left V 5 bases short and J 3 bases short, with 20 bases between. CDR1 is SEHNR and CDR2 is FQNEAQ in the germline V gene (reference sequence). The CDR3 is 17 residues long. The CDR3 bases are TGTGCCAGCAGCCAAGATACGTCAGGACACCTCAATCAGCCCCAGCATTTT. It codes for CASSQDTSGHLNQPQHF. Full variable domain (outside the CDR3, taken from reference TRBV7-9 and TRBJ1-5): DTGVSQNPRHKITKRGQNVTFRCDPISEHNRLYWYRQTLGQGPEFLTYFQNEAQLEKSRLLSDRFSAERPKGSFSTLEIQRTEQGDSAMYLCASSQDTSGHLNQPQHFGDGTRLSIL.

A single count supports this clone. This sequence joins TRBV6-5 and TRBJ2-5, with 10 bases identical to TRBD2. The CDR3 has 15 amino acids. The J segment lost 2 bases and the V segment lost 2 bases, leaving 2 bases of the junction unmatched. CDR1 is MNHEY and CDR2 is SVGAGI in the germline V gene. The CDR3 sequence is CASSYTSGVQETQYF. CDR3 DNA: TGTGCCAGCAGTTACACTAGCGGGGTTCAAGAGACCCAGTACTTC.

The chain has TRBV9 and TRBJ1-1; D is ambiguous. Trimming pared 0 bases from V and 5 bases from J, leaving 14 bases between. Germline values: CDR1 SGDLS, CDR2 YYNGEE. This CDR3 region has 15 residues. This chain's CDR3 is CASSVEGGIVTEAFF. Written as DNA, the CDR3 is TGTGCCAGCAGCGTAGAAGGAGGGATAGTAACTGAAGCTTTCTTT.

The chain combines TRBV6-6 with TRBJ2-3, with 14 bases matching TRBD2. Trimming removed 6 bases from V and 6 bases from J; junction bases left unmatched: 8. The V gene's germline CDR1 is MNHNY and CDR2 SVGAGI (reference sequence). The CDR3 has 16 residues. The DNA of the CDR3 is TGTGCCAGCAGCCAGCCATGGACTAGCGGGAGGGATACGCAGTATTTT. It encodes CASSQPWTSGRDTQYF.

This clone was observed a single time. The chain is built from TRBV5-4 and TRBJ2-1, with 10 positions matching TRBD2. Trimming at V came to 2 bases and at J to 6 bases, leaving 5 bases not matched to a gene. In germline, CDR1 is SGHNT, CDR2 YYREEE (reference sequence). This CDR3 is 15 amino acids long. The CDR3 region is CASSFLAGVSNEQFF. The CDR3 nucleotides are TGTGCCAGCAGCTTCCTAGCGGGAGTTTCCAATGAGCAGTTCTTC.

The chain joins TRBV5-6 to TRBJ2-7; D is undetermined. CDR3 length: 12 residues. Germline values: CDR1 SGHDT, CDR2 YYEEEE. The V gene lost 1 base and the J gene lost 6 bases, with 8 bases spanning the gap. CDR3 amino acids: CASSLMGREQYF. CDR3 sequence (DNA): TGTGCCAGCAGCTTGATGGGTCGCGAGCAGTACTTC.

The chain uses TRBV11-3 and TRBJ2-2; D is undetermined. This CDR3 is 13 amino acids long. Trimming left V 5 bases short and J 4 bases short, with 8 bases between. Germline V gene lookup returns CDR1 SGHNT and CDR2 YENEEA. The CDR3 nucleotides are TGTGCCAGCAGCGCCTCACCCACCGGGGAGCTGTTTTTT. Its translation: CASSASPTGELFF.

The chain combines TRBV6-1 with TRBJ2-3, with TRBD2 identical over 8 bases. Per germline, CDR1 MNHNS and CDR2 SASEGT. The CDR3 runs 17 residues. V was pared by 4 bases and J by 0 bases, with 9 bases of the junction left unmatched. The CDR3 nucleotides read TGTGCCAGCAGTGCCAAATTTCTAGCGGGTAGCACAGATACGCAGTATTTT. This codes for CASSAKFLAGSTDTQYF.

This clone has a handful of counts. In DNA, the CDR3 is TGCGCCAGCAGCTTGTTGGGGCCCAGCGGTAACACTGAAGCTTTCTTT. It codes for CASSLLGPSGNTEAFF. The chain is built from TRBV5-1 and TRBJ1-1; possibly TRBD1 for D (5 bases). There are 16 residues in the CDR3. V was clipped by 1 base and J by 2 bases, with 15 bases between them. Germline V lookup: CDR1 SGHRS, CDR2 YFSETQ.

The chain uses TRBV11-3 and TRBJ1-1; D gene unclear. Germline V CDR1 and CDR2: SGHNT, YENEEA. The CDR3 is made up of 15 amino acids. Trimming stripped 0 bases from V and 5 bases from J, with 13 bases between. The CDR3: CASSLDLGSGTEAFF. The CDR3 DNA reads TGTGCCAGCAGCTTAGACTTAGGGAGTGGTACTGAAGCTTTCTTT.

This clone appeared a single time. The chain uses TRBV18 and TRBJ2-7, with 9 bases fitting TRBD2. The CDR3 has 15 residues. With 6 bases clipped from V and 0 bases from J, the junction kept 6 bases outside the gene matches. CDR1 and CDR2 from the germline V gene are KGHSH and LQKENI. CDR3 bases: TGTGCCAGCTCTCCTGGACTAGCGCTCTCCTACGAGCAGTACTTC. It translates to CASSPGLALSYEQYF.

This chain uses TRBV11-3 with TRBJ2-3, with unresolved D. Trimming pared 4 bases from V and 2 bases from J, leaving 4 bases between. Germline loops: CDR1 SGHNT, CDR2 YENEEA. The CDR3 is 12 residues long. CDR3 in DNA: TGTGCCAGCAGCTATTTCACAGATACGCAGTATTTT. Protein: CASSYFTDTQYF.

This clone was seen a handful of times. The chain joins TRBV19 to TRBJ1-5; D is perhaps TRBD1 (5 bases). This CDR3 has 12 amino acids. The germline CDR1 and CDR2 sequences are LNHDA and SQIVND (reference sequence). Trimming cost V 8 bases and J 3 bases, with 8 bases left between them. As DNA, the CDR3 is TGTGCCAGTGACAGTCTCAATCAGCCCCAGCATTTT. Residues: CASDSLNQPQHF. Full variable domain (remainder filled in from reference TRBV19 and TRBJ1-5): DGGITQSPKYLFRKEGQNVTLSCEQNLNHDAMYWYRQDPGQGLRLIYYSQIVNDFQKGDIAEGYSVSREKKESFPLTVTSAQKNPTAFYLCASDSLNQPQHFGDGTRLSIL.

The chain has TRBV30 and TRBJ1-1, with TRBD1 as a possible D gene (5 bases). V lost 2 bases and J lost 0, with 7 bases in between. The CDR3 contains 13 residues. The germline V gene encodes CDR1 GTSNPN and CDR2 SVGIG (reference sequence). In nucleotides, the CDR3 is TGTGCCTGGAGTAAGGGGATGAACACTGAAGCTTTCTTT. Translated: CAWSKGMNTEAFF. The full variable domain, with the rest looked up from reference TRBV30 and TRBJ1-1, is SQTIHQWPATLVQPVGSPLSLECTVEGTSNPNLYWYRQAAGRGLQLLFYSVGIGQISSEVPQNLSASRPQDRQFILSSKKLLLSDSGFYLCAWSKGMNTEAFFGQGTRLTVV.

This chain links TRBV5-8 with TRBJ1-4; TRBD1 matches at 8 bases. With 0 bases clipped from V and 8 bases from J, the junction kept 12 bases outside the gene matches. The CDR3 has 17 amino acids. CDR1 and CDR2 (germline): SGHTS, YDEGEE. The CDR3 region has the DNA TGTGCCAGCAGCTTGGGCAGGGGGCATAGCTTCGAGGAAAAACTGTTTTTT. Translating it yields CASSLGRGHSFEEKLFF.

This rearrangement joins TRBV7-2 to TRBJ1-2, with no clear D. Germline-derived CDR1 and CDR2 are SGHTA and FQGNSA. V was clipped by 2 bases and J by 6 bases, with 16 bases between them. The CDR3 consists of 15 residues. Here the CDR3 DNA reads TGTGCCAGCAGCTTATCCCCGTTCCTACGGGATGGCTACACCTTC. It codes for CASSLSPFLRDGYTF. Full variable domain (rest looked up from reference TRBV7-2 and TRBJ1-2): GAGVSQSPSNKVTEKGKDVELRCDPISGHTALYWYRQSLGQGLEFLIYFQGNSAPDKSGLPSDRFSAERTGGSVSTLTIQRTQQEDSAVYLCASSLSPFLRDGYTFGSGTRLTVV.

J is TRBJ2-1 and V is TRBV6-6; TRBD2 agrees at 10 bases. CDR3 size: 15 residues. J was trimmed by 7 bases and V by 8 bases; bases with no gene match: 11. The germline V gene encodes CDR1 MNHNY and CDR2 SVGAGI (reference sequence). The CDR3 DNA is TGTGCCAGCGGGCTAGCGGGAGCCGGAGAGAATGAGCAGTTCTTC. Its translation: CASGLAGAGENEQFF.

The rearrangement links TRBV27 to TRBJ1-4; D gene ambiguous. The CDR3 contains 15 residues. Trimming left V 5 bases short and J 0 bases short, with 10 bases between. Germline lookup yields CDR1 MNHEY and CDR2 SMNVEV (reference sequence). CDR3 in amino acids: CASSRGYSTNEKLFF. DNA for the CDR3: TGTGCCAGCAGTCGTGGGTACTCAACTAATGAAAAACTGTTTTTT.

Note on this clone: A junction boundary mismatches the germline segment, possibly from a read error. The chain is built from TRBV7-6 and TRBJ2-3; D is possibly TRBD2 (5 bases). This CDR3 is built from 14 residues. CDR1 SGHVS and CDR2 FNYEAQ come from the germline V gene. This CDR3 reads CASSLAWPRDTQYF. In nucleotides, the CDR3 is TGTGCCAGCAGCCTAGCCTGGCCGAGAGATACGCAGTATTTT.

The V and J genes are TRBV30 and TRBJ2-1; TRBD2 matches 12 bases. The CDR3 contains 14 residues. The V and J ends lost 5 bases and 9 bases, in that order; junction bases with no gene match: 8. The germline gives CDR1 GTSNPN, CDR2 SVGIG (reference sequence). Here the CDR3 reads CAWERTSGTTEQFF. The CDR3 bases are TGTGCCTGGGAAAGGACTAGCGGGACTACTGAGCAGTTCTTC.